One sample yielded the 3 T cell receptor beta chains listed below, sequenced in a study of OX40 agonist ivuxolimab in advanced cancers. Libraries were prepared by immunoSEQ multiplex PCR; TCRdb keeps only in-frame clonotypes and omits some of them. The sample has around 46,000 clones, more than 85% seen once. Material: CD4+ or CD8+ T cells sorted from blood, obtained in a trial of the OX40 agonist ivuxolimab. The source is an adult with an advanced solid tumor such as melanoma, head and neck, liver or kidney cancer.

The chain combines TRBV11-2 with TRBJ1-1; 7 bases map to TRBD1. Germline lookup yields CDR1 SGHAT and CDR2 FQNNGV. Unmatched junction bases numbered 12, after V lost 2 bases and J lost 3 bases. The CDR3 contains 17 residues. CDR3 sequence: CASSLFSRTGTHTEAFF. CDR3 nucleotides: TGTGCCAGCAGCTTATTTTCCCGGACAGGAACTCACACTGAAGCTTTCTTT.

The chain has TRBV29-1 and TRBJ2-1, with 13 bases matching TRBD2. Germline CDR1 is SQVTM and CDR2 is ANQGSEA. The CDR3 loop spans 17 amino acids. V was clipped by 6 bases and J by 5 bases; unmatched bases: 13. The CDR3 reads CSVAGLAGLAGNNEQFF. The CDR3 DNA reads TGCAGCGTAGCGGGACTAGCGGGACTTGCTGGGAACAATGAGCAGTTCTTC.

This clone counts as medium-sized. V is TRBV2 and J is TRBJ1-2; 10 nucleotides match TRBD1. The germline CDR1 and CDR2 sequences are SNHLY and FYNNEI. V trimming: 3 bases; J trimming: 4 bases; junction bases outside the gene matches: 20. The length of the CDR3 is 20 residues. Here the CDR3 reads CASSDPAVGQGIDVGYGYTF. The DNA for the CDR3 is TGTGCCAGCAGTGATCCCGCGGTGGGACAGGGGATAGACGTCGGCTATGGCTACACCTTC.